Below are 30 T cell receptor beta chains sequenced from a single sample in a study of cytomegalovirus exposure and HLA in healthy donors (dated by TCRdb to 2016 to 2017). The library was generated by the immunoSEQ multiplex PCR assay. The multiplex PCR relied on a mix of 60 forward primers for TCR Vbeta segments and 13 reverse primers for TCR Jbeta segments. Held by TCRdb, this immuneACCESS table contains in-frame sequences only and omits some clones. Under half of the omission traces to an unresolved V gene where checked; the cause of the rest is unknown. Here the sample has about 140,000 clones; around three quarters occur a single time. The ten most abundant clones make up about 1% of the sample. The sequenced material came from PBMCs. These receptors came from a man aged 18 to 30 in good health and CMV-seronegative.

J is TRBJ1-5 and V is TRBV10-3; 8 bases map to TRBD1. Germline trimming cut 3 bases from V and 6 bases from J; bases unmatched to any gene: 7. CDR1 is ENHRY and CDR2 is SYGVKD in the germline V gene. This CDR3 comprises 15 residues. The CDR3 loop reads CAISETGTGSQPQHF. The DNA of the CDR3 is TGTGCCATCAGTGAAACAGGGACAGGTTCTCAGCCCCAGCATTTT.

The chain joins TRBV5-1 to TRBJ1-2; D is perhaps TRBD1 (5 bases). V lost 4 bases to trimming and J lost 8 bases, with 15 bases between them. This CDR3 has 13 amino acids. The germline CDR1 and CDR2 sequences are SGHRS and YFSETQ. CDR3 sequence: CASSPWGVAGYTF. The CDR3 region has the DNA TGCGCCAGCAGCCCCTGGGGGGTCGCGGGCTACACCTTC.

V is TRBV7-6 and J is TRBJ2-3, with D possibly TRBD1 on 5 matching bases. Trimming removed 1 base from V and 2 bases from J, with 13 bases in between. The length of the CDR3 is 16 residues. CDR1 SGHVS and CDR2 FNYEAQ come from the germline V gene. The CDR3: CASSLVPGPITDTQYF. The DNA of the CDR3 is TGTGCCAGCAGCTTAGTCCCAGGGCCTATCACAGATACGCAGTATTTT. The complete variable domain, with remaining parts taken from reference TRBV7-6 and TRBJ2-3, reads GAGVSQSPRYKVTKRGQDVALRCDPISGHVSLYWYRQALGQGPEFLTYFNYEAQQDKSGLPNDRFSAERPEGSISTLTIQRTEQRDSAMYRCASSLVPGPITDTQYFGPGTRLTVL.

The rearrangement joins TRBV19 to TRBJ1-5, with D tentatively TRBD1 (5 bases). This CDR3 contains 17 residues. Germline V lookup: CDR1 LNHDA, CDR2 SQIVND (reference sequence). V lost 5 bases and J lost 2, with 19 bases in between. The CDR3 nucleotides are TGTGCCAGTAGTGCGGCGGCAGGGCGGATGGGCAATCAGCCCCAGCATTTT. Its protein product is CASSAAAGRMGNQPQHF.

The genes are TRBV6-6 and TRBJ1-1, with TRBD1 as a possible D gene (6 bases). Trimming left V 8 bases short and J 8 bases short, with 15 bases between. From germline, CDR1 is MNHNY and CDR2 SVGAGI (reference sequence). The CDR3 is made up of 12 amino acids. The CDR3 nucleotides read TGTGCCAGCCGCCTTGAGGGGACAGAAGCTTTCTTT. Its protein product is CASRLEGTEAFF.

A note on this clone: The junction departs from germline at one end; a sequencing error may be responsible. The V call is TRBV7-9, the J call TRBJ2-1; TRBD1 matches 7 bases. Germline V gene sequence: CDR1 SEHNR, CDR2 FQNEAQ (reference sequence). CDR3 size: 17 residues. CDR3 in amino acids: CSSSLTGQALILGEQFF. CDR3 nucleotides: TGTTCCAGCAGCTTGACCGGACAGGCTTTAATATTAGGGGAGCAGTTCTTC.

The chain uses TRBV27 and TRBJ2-1, with 7 bases matching TRBD1. There are 13 residues in the CDR3. CDR1 is MNHEY, CDR2 SMNVEV, per germline (reference sequence). V trimming: 8 bases; J trimming: 4 bases; junction bases outside the gene matches: 5. The CDR3 DNA follows: TGTGCCAGCGATAAGACAGGGTACAATGAGCAGTTCTTC. Amino acids: CASDKTGYNEQFF.

This clone has only a few counts. The chain is built from TRBV6-5 and TRBJ1-5; D gene unclear. The CDR3 has 12 amino acids. CDR1 is MNHEY and CDR2 is SVGAGI in the germline V gene. The V end was cut by 4 bases, the J end by 8 bases, with 9 bases between. DNA for the CDR3: TGTGCCAGCAGTTCCCCCCCCAAGCCCCAGCATTTT. It encodes CASSSPPKPQHF.

This sequence joins TRBV2 and TRBJ2-3; 10 positions match TRBD2. Trimming cost V 8 bases and J 4 bases; bases outside gene matches: 6. CDR1 is SNHLY and CDR2 is FYNNEI in the germline V gene. There are 14 residues in the CDR3. The CDR3 DNA is TGTGCCAGCGCCCGGACTAGCGGAGCAGATACGCAGTATTTT. It translates to CASARTSGADTQYF.

This chain joins TRBV4-3 and TRBJ2-3; 8 bases are shared with TRBD2. Germline V gives CDR1 LGHNA, CDR2 YSLEER. V trimming: 3 bases; J trimming: 5 bases; junction bases outside the gene matches: 19. The CDR3 sequence is 19 residues long. The CDR3 here is CASSQVPSAGGVLIDTQYF. CDR3 DNA: TGCGCCAGCAGCCAGGTTCCATCGGCGGGGGGAGTCCTCATAGATACGCAGTATTTT.

The genes are TRBV7-2 and TRBJ2-3; tentatively, D is TRBD2 (6 bases). Trimming took 5 bases from V and 2 from J, leaving 17 bases between them. The CDR3 loop spans 16 amino acids. Germline CDR1 SGHTA, CDR2 FQGNSA. The CDR3 reads CASSPWEAGYTDTQYF. The CDR3 nucleotides are TGTGCCAGCAGCCCCTGGGAGGCAGGTTACACAGATACGCAGTATTTT.

As concerns this clone: This specimen includes other DNA sequences encoding the same CDR3. The chain has TRBV5-1 and TRBJ2-5; tentatively, D is TRBD2 (6 bases). The germline V gene encodes CDR1 SGHRS and CDR2 YFSETQ. V was trimmed by 2 bases and J by 5 bases, leaving 13 bases between them. The CDR3 has 14 amino acids. CDR3 sequence (DNA): TGCGCCAGCAGCTTCGAGGTGGGAGGCGAGACCCAGTACTTC. Translated, it gives CASSFEVGGETQYF. Based on the CDR3 plus reference TRBV5-1 and TRBJ2-5, the full variable domain is KAGVTQTPRYLIKTRGQQVTLSCSPISGHRSVSWYQQTPGQGLQFLFEYFSETQRNKGNFPGRFSGRQFSNSRSEMNVSTLELGDSALYLCASSFEVGGETQYFGPGTRLLVL.

This chain's CDR3 is CASSFRLPGQGAGEQYF. DNA for the CDR3: TGCGCCAGCAGCTTTAGACTCCCGGGACAGGGGGCGGGTGAGCAGTACTTC. The rearrangement uses TRBV5-1 and TRBJ2-7; 12 bases fit TRBD1. CDR1 is SGHRS and CDR2 is YFSETQ in the germline V gene. Losses at the gene ends were 2 bases for V and 7 bases for J; bases not matched to a gene: 13. This CDR3 has 17 residues.

The chain combines TRBV9 with TRBJ1-4, with D possibly matching TRBD1 (5 bases). V lost 3 bases to trimming and J lost 3 bases, with 12 bases between them. Looked up from germline, CDR1 is SGDLS and CDR2 is YYNGEE. The length of the CDR3 is 15 residues. Here the CDR3 reads CASSGEQGANEKLFF. In nucleotides, the CDR3 is TGTGCCAGCAGCGGAGAGCAGGGCGCTAATGAAAAACTGTTTTTT. The variable domain in full, with the rest retrieved from reference TRBV9 and TRBJ1-4, is DSGVTQTPKHLITATGQRVTLRCSPRSGDLSVYWYQQSLDQGLQFLIQYYNGEERAKGNILERFSAQQFPDLHSELNLSSLELGDSALYFCASSGEQGANEKLFFGSGTQLSVL.

The chain combines TRBV7-2 with TRBJ2-5; 8 bases fit TRBD2. V lost 5 bases and J lost 0; bases outside the gene matches: 5. The germline V gene has CDR1 SGHTA and CDR2 FQGNSA. The CDR3 is 15 residues long. CDR3 protein: CASSDGGGYQETQYF. For the CDR3, the DNA is TGTGCCAGCAGCGACGGGGGGGGGTACCAAGAGACCCAGTACTTC.

This clone was observed a handful of times. V and J are TRBV5-1 and TRBJ1-2; maybe TRBD1 (6 bases). This CDR3 spans 13 amino acids. V was clipped by 4 bases and J by 4 bases, with 11 bases between them. Looked up from germline, CDR1 is SGHRS and CDR2 is YFSETQ. CDR3 in amino acids: CASSLTGVYGYTF. The CDR3 bases are TGCGCCAGCAGCCTGACAGGCGTCTATGGCTACACCTTC.

The J gene is TRBJ1-2, the V gene TRBV9; perhaps TRBD1 as D (6 bases). The CDR3 covers 15 residues. Germline V lookup: CDR1 SGDLS, CDR2 YYNGEE. The germline V and J ends were trimmed by 0 bases and 5 bases, with 14 bases remaining between them. The CDR3 region is CASSVEQGPGYGYTF. The CDR3 DNA is TGTGCCAGCAGCGTAGAGCAGGGGCCGGGGTATGGCTACACCTTC.

This sequence joins TRBV29-1 and TRBJ1-1; D gene unclear. The germline V gene has CDR1 SQVTM and CDR2 ANQGSEA. This CDR3 is 12 amino acids long. With 7 bases removed from V and 7 bases from J, the gap between germline ends came to 16 bases. The CDR3 is CSGVLPPGEAFF. The CDR3 DNA is TGCAGCGGGGTTCTACCCCCGGGTGAAGCTTTCTTT. Looking up the rest from reference TRBV29-1 and TRBJ1-1 gives the full variable domain: SAVISQKPSRDICQRGTSLTIQCQVDSQVTMMFWYRQQPGQSLTLIATANQGSEATYESGFVIDKFPISRPNLTFSTLTVSNMSPEDSSIYLCSGVLPPGEAFFGQGTRLTVV.

The chain has TRBV12-5 and TRBJ2-5, with D possibly TRBD1 on 5 matching bases. Between the trimmed V and J ends, which lost 1 base and 5 bases, there was a span of 11 bases. Germline V gene sequence: CDR1 LGHNT, CDR2 FRNRAP. The CDR3 runs to 14 residues. The CDR3 protein is CASGLGRVGETQYF. The CDR3, as DNA: TGTGCTAGTGGTTTGGGCAGGGTGGGGGAGACCCAGTACTTC. The variable domain in full, completed from reference TRBV12-5 and TRBJ2-5, reads DARVTQTPRHKVTEMGQEVTMRCQPILGHNTVFWYRQTMMQGLELLAYFRNRAPLDDSGMPKDRFSAEMPDATLATLKIQPSEPRDSAVYFCASGLGRVGETQYFGPGTRLLVL.

The CDR3 protein is CASSIRGRYEQYF. The CDR3 DNA is TGTGCCAGTAGTATCAGGGGAAGGTACGAGCAGTACTTC. The rearrangement links TRBV19 to TRBJ2-7; D possibly corresponds to TRBD1 (6 bases). From germline, CDR1 is LNHDA and CDR2 SQIVND (reference sequence). The length of the CDR3 is 13 residues. V lost 3 bases to trimming and J lost 4 bases, with 10 bases between them.

The genes are TRBV5-1 and TRBJ2-5; D not certain. The V end was cut by 1 base, the J end by 2 bases, with 6 bases between. Germline CDR1 and CDR2: SGHRS and YFSETQ. The CDR3 spans 13 residues. The CDR3 nucleotides read TGCGCCAGCAGCTTGACAGTTCAAGAGACCCAGTACTTC. It translates to CASSLTVQETQYF.

The gene calls are TRBV29-1 and TRBJ1-3, with a tentative D call TRBD1 (6 bases). Germline V gene data show CDR1 as SQVTM and CDR2 as ANQGSEA. The CDR3 is 16 residues long. The ends were cut back, 0 bases at V and 0 bases at J, with 12 bases in the middle. The DNA for the CDR3 is TGCAGCGTTGAAGATCGCAGGACAGACTCTGGAAACACCATATATTTT. Its protein is CSVEDRRTDSGNTIYF. The variable domain in full, with the rest retrieved from reference TRBV29-1 and TRBJ1-3, is SAVISQKPSRDICQRGTSLTIQCQVDSQVTMMFWYRQQPGQSLTLIATANQGSEATYESGFVIDKFPISRPNLTFSTLTVSNMSPEDSSIYLCSVEDRRTDSGNTIYFGEGSWLTVV.

The CDR3 reads CASSFTPRKETQYF. The CDR3 nucleotides read TGCGCCAGCAGCTTTACGCCGCGGAAGGAGACCCAGTACTTC. The gene calls are TRBV5-1 and TRBJ2-5; D is uncertain. Trimming pared 2 bases from V and 5 bases from J, leaving 13 bases between. The CDR3 is 14 residues long. Germline V gene sequence: CDR1 SGHRS, CDR2 YFSETQ.

This clone came up a few times. V is TRBV7-6 and J is TRBJ1-5; no firm D call. Between the trimmed V and J ends, which lost 5 bases and 5 bases, there was a span of 10 bases. Germline CDR1 SGHVS, CDR2 FNYEAQ. The CDR3 has 13 amino acids. DNA for the CDR3: TGTGCCAGCAGCCCAAGTCGGGATCAGCCCCAGCATTTT. Its protein is CASSPSRDQPQHF.

CDR3 in amino acids: CASSEGTRMNTEAFF. The CDR3 DNA is TGTGCCAGCAGTGAAGGGACAAGGATGAACACTGAAGCTTTCTTT. The J gene is TRBJ1-1, the V gene TRBV2; weak D call: TRBD1 (5 bases). V lost 1 base, J lost 0 bases, and 9 bases lay in between. Germline CDR1 reads SNHLY; CDR2 reads FYNNEI. This CDR3 region has 15 residues. Full variable domain (remainder filled in from reference TRBV2 and TRBJ1-1): EPEVTQTPSHQVTQMGQEVILRCVPISNHLYFYWYRQILGQKVEFLVSFYNNEISEKSEIFDDQFSVERPDGSNFTLKIRSTKLEDSAMYFCASSEGTRMNTEAFFGQGTRLTVV.

V and J are TRBV7-2 and TRBJ2-3, with 7 bases fitting TRBD2. The CDR3 loop spans 16 amino acids. Germline loops: CDR1 SGHTA, CDR2 FQGNSA. The V and J ends lost 0 bases and 3 bases, in that order; junction bases with no gene match: 6. The CDR3 coding sequence is TGTGCCAGCAGCTTAGCGCGGCAGGGAGGGACAGATACGCAGTATTTT. This codes for CASSLARQGGTDTQYF.

This chain uses TRBV6-6 with TRBJ1-2, with 7 bases lining up with TRBD1. Per germline, CDR1 MNHNY and CDR2 SVGAGI (reference sequence). CDR3 length: 14 residues. Unmatched junction bases numbered 6, after V lost 6 bases and J lost 2 bases. DNA for the CDR3: TGTGCCAGCAGGAGGACAGGCGTAAACTATGGCTACACCTTC. It is translated as CASRRTGVNYGYTF.

Regarding this clone: An end of the junction differs from the germline gene, which may be a read error. The CDR3 nucleotides read TGTGCCAGCAGCTTAGATCCTAGCGGGGGTACAGGTACGCAGTATTTT. Translating gives CASSLDPSGGTGTQYF. The rearrangement uses TRBV7-9 and TRBJ2-3, with TRBD2 matching 10 bases. Per germline, CDR1 SEHNR and CDR2 FQNEAQ (reference sequence). This CDR3 is built from 16 residues.

The chain has TRBV6-5 and TRBJ1-2, with 8 positions matching TRBD1. V trimming: 3 bases; J trimming: 6 bases; junction bases outside the gene matches: 6. The germline gives CDR1 MNHEY, CDR2 SVGAGI. The CDR3 totals 14 residues. For the CDR3, the DNA is TGTGCCAGCAGTTATACGACAGGGGAAAATGGCTACACCTTC. This translates into CASSYTTGENGYTF.

The gene calls are TRBV9 and TRBJ2-3, with 12 bases aligning to TRBD2. Germline V lookup: CDR1 SGDLS, CDR2 YYNGEE. V shed 4 bases and J 2 bases; nucleotides not matched to a gene: 5. The CDR3 runs to 16 residues. The CDR3 loop is CASSPPSGGDTDTQYF. DNA of the CDR3: TGTGCCAGCAGCCCCCCTAGCGGGGGGGACACAGATACGCAGTATTTT.